This T cell receptor (beta chain) came from a study of identical twins. TCRdb used MiXCR to reprocess the 5' RACE reads, holding one entry per CDR3 protein. The sample contains 1.5 million to 2 million distinct CDR3 sequences, about 30% of which appear only once. V lost 7 bases to trimming and J lost 7 bases, with 13 bases between them. Germline assignment: CDR1 MNHNS and CDR2 SASEGT. This CDR3 comprises 13 residues. A note on this clonotype: Its antigen remains unidentified.

Overall study findings and caveats: Models, which agreed with sharing between unrelated individuals, nonetheless underestimated the out-of-frame TCR alpha sharing seen in monozygotic twins. Cross-sectional statistics underpinned the conclusions; the same donors were not followed. Because invariant MAIT and iNKT cells could be present, zero-insertion analyses could be partly confounded. Twins shared out-of-frame alpha sequences with excess low generation probability.

This TCR was recovered from a newborn girl in good health. The specimen was cord blood. The rearrangement joins TRBV6-1 to TRBJ1-4; D gene uncertain. The CDR3 DNA follows: TGTGCCAGCACGGCCAGACCCTCTGAAAAACTGTTTTTT. Protein product: CASTARPSEKLFF.